This section outlines one T cell receptor beta chain sequence together with its context. The antigen remains undetermined. This sample stems from a study of T-cell memory formation after mild COVID-19. Turning to the study itself: For the most part, TCR clusters were specific to one donor.

TCRdb called the 5' RACE reads again in MiXCR, with one record for every CDR3 protein. The sample has 280,000 or so distinct CDR3 sequences, around 8% seen once. Findings of the study overall: The study found balanced CD4/CD8 in clones contracting day 15 to 85 and a CD4+ lean in later expanders.

This CDR3 region has 16 residues. CDR1 and CDR2 (germline): SGHVS, FQNEAQ. The V and J ends lost 5 bases and 2 bases, in that order; junction bases with no gene match: 7. Sequencing was carried out using PBMCs or a T cell subset sorted from them (not recorded which). The chain is built from TRBV7-8 and TRBJ2-3; 10 nucleotides match TRBD1. This sequence was found in a man younger than 35 who had mild COVID-19 (a few samples of this study predate the infection). Cell type and time point are not known. The CDR3 spells CASSQPGQGPTDTQYF. The CDR3 coding sequence is TGTGCCAGCAGCCAACCGGGACAGGGGCCCACAGATACGCAGTATTTT. The full variable domain, rest sourced from reference TRBV7-8 and TRBJ2-3, is GAGVSQSPRYKVAKRGQDVALRCDPISGHVSLFWYQQALGQGPEFLTYFQNEAQLDKSGLPSDRFFAERPEGSVSTLKIQRTQQEDSAVYLCASSQPGQGPTDTQYFGPGTRLTVL.